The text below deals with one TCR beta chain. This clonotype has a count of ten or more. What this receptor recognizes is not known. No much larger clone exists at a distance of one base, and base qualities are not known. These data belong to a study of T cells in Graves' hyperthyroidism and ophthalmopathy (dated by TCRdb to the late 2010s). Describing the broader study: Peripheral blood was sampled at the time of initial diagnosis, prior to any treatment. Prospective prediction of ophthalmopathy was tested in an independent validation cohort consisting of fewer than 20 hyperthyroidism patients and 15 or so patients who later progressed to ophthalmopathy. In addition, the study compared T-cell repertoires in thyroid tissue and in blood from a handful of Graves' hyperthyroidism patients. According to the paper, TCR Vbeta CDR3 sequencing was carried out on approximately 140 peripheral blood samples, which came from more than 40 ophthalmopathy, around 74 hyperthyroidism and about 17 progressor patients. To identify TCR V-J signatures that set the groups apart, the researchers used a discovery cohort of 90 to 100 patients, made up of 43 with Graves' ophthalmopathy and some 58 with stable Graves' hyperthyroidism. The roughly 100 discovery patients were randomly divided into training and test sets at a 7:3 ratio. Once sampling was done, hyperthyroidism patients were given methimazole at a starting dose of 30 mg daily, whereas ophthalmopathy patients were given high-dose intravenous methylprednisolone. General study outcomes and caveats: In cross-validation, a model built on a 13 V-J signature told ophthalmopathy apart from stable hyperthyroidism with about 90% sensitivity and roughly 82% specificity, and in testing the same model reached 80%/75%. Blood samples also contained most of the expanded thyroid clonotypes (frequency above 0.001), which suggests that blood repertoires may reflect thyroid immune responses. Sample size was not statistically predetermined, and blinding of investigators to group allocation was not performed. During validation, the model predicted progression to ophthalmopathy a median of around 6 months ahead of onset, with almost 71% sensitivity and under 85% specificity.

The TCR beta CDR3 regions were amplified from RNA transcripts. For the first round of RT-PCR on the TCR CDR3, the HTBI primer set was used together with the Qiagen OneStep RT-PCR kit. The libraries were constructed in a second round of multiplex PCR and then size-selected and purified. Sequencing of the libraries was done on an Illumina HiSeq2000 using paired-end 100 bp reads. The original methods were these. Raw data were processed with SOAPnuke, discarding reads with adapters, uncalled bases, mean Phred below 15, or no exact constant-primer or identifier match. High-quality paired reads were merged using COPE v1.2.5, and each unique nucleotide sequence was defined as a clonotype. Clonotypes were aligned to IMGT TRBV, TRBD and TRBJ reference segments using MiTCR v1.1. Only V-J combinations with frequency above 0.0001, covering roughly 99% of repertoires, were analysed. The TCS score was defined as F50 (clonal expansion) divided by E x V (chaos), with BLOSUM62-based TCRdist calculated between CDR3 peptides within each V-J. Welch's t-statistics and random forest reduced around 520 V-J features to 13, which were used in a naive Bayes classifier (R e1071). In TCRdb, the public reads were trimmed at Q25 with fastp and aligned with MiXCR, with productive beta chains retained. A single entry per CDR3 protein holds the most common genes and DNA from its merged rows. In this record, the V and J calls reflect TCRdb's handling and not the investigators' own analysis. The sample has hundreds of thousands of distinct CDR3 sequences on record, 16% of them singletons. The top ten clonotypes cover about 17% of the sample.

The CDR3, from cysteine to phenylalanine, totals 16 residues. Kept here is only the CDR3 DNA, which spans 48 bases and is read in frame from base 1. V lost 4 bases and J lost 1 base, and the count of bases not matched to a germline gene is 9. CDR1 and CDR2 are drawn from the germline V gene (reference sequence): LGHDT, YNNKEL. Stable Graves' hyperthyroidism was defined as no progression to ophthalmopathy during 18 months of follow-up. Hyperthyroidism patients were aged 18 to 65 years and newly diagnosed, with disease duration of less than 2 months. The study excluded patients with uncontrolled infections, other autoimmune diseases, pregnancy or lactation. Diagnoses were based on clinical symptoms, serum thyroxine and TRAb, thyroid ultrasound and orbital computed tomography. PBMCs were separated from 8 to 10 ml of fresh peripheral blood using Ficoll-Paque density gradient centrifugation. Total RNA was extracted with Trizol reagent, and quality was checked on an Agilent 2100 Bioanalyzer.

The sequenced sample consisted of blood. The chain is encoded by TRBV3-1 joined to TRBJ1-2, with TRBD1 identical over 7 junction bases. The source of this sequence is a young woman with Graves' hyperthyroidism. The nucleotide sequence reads TGTGCCAGCAGCCGGACCGGGACAGAGTTTAACTATGGCTACACCTTC. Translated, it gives CASSRTGTEFNYGYTF.